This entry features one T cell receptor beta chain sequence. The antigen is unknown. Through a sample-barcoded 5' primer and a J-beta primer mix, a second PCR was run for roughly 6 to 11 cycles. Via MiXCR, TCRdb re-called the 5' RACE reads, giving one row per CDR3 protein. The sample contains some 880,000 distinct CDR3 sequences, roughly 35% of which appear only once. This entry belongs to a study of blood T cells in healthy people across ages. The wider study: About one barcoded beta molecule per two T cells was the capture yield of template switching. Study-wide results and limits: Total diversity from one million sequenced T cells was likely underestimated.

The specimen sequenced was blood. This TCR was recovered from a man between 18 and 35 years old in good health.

Here the CDR3 DNA reads TGTGCCAGCAGCTTAAGACCAGGCTATAAGGAGACCCAGTACTTC. Translation gives CASSLRPGYKETQYF. The J gene is TRBJ2-7, the V gene TRBV11-2, with D unclear. The J call is uncertain, as TRBJ2-5 better fits the DNA end. This CDR3 is 15 amino acids long. Germline V gene sequence: CDR1 SGHAT, CDR2 FQNNGV.